The source of this T cell receptor beta chain is a study of cytomegalovirus exposure and HLA in healthy donors. General study findings and limits: In a later analysis, several top co-occurrence clusters appeared linked to parvovirus B19, influenza, CMV and Epstein-Barr virus. The analysis excluded some indistinguishable V segments, including TRBV6-2 and TRBV6-3.

As to this clone: Its target is not known.

The study ran its PCR with 60 Vbeta and 13 Jbeta primers. Sequenced by immunoSEQ multiplex PCR; TCRdb stores in-frame clones only, minus some. The sample comprises approximately 180,000 clones, about 90% of which are singletons, and around 0.21% rests with the top ten. Healthy bone marrow donors made up the donors. Germline-derived CDR1 and CDR2 are MNHNY and SVGAGI (reference sequence). With 6 bases clipped from V and 0 bases from J, the junction kept 3 bases outside the gene matches. The CDR3 covers 15 residues. The receptor was isolated from a girl under three years old in good health and CMV-seronegative. What was sequenced was PBMCs. The chain combines TRBV6-6 with TRBJ2-2, with TRBD1 matching 8 bases. CDR3 DNA: TGTGCCAGCAGCAAACAGGGGGCGAACACCGGGGAGCTGTTTTTT. This encodes CASSKQGANTGELFF.